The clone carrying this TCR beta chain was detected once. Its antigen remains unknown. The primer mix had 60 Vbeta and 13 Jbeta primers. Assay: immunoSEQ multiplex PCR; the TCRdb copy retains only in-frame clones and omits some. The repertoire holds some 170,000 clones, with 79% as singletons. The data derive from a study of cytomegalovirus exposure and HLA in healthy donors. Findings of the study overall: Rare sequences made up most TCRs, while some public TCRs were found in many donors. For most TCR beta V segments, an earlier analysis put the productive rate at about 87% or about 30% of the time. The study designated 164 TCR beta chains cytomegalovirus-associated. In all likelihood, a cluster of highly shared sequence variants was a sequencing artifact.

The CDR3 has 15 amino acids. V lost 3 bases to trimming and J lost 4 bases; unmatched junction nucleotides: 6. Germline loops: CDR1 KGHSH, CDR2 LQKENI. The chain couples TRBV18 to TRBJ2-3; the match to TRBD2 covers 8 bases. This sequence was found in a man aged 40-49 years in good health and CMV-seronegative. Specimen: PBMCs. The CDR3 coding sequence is TGTGCCAGCTCACCCAGCGGGAGTGCGCCAGATACGCAGTATTTT. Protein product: CASSPSGSAPDTQYF.